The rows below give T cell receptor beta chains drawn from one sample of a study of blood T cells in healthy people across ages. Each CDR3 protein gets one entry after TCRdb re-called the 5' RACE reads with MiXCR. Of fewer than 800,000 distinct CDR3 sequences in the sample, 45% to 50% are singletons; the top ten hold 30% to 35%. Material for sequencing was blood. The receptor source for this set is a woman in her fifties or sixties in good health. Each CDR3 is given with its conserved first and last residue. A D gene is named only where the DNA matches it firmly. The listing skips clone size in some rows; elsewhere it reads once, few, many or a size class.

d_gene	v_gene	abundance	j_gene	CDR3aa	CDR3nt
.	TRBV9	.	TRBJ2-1	CASSVSSASSYNEQFF	TGTGCCAGCAGCGTTTCTAGCGCCAGCTCCTACAATGAGCAGTTCTTC
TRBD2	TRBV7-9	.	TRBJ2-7	CASSLTREASGRGYEQYF	TGTGCCAGCAGCTTAACGAGAGAGGCTAGCGGGAGAGGTTACGAGCAGTACTTC
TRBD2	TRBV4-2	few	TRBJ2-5	CASSQETSGRETQYF	TGTGCCAGCAGCCAAGAAACTAGCGGGAGAGAGACCCAGTACTTC
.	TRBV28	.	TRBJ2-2	CASSPANTGELFF	TGTGCCAGCAGCCCCGCGAACACCGGGGAGCTGTTTTTT
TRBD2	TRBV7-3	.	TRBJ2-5	CASSLGSAGVETQYF	TGTGCCAGCAGCTTGGGCTCAGCGGGAGTAGAGACCCAGTACTTC
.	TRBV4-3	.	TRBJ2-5	CASSQEGDTPGETQYF	TGCGCCAGCAGCCAAGAGGGGGACACTCCGGGCGAGACCCAGTACTTC
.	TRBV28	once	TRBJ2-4	CASSSPTLGLRNIQYF	TGTGCCAGCAGTTCCCCAACCCTAGGGTTGAGAAACATTCAGTACTTC
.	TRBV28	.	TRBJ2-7	CASSLLAGTGAYEQYF	TGTGCCAGCAGTTTATTAGCAGGAACGGGAGCCTACGAGCAGTACTTC
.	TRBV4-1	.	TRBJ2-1	CASSQDFGLSYNEQFF	TGCGCCAGCAGCCAAGATTTCGGGCTATCCTACAATGAGCAGTTCTTC
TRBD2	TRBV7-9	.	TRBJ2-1	CASSFLAGGPGSEQFF	TGTGCCAGCAGCTTCCTAGCGGGAGGGCCGGGGAGTGAGCAGTTCTTC
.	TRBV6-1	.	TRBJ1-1	CASSEVTDTEAFF	TGTGCCAGCAGTGAAGTAACAGACACTGAAGCTTTCTTT
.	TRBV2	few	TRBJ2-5	CAIAAERDSQETQYF	TGTGCCATCGCAGCGGAACGGGACTCTCAAGAGACCCAGTACTTC
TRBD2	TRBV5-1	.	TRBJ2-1	CASSLLLAGAPNEQFF	TGCGCCAGCAGCTTGTTACTAGCGGGAGCACCGAATGAGCAGTTCTTC
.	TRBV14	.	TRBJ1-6	CASSPNPAALGRTPLHF	TGTGCCAGCAGCCCGAACCCGGCGGCCCTCGGGAGGACACCCCTCCACTTT
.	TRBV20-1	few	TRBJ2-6	CSAASGANVLTF	TGCAGTGCTGCCTCTGGGGCCAACGTCCTGACTTTC
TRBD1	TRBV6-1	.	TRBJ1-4	CASSEPTGREKLFF	TGTGCCAGCAGTGAACCGACAGGGAGGGAAAAACTGTTTTTT
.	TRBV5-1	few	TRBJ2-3	CASALNRSPDTQYF	TGCGCCAGCGCACTAAACAGGAGTCCAGATACGCAGTATTTT
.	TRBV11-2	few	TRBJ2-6	CASSLDRANVLTF	TGTGCCAGCAGCTTGGATAGGGCCAACGTCCTGACTTTC
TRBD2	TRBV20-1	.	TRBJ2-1	CSARATTSPGGIEQFF	TGCAGTGCTAGAGCTACGACTAGCCCGGGAGGGATTGAGCAGTTCTTC
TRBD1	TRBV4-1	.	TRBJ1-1	CASSQEGGGAGTEAFF	TGCGCCAGCAGCCAAGAGGGAGGGGGCGCGGGCACTGAAGCTTTCTTT
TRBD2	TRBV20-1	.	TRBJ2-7	CSAYGRAYEQYF	TGCAGTGCTTATGGGAGGGCCTACGAGCAGTACTTC
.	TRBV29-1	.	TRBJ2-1	CSANLQETQFF	TGCAGCGCTAACTTACAAGAGACCCAGTTCTTC
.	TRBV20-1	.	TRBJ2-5	CSARDPALGGEQYF	TGCAGTGCTAGAGATCCCGCGCTTGGGGGTGAGCAGTACTTC
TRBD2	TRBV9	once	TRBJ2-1	CASSARGLAGGFGSYNEQFF	TGTGCCAGCAGCGCCCGGGGACTAGCGGGAGGGTTCGGTTCCTACAATGAGCAGTTCTTC
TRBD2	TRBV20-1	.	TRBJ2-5	CSAPRGGRETQYF	TGCAGTGCGCCGCGGGGGGGCAGAGAGACCCAGTACTTC
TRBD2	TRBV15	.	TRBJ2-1	CATSREGTSGSMYNEQFF	TGTGCCACCAGCAGAGAGGGGACTAGCGGGAGCATGTACAATGAGCAGTTCTTC
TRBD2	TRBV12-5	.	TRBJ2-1	CASGLGTSAIRFNEQFF	TGTGCTAGTGGTTTGGGGACTAGCGCAATCCGCTTCAATGAGCAGTTCTTC
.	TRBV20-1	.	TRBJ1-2	CSALESSGNYGYTF	TGCAGTGCACTAGAGTCATCGGGAAACTATGGCTACACCTTC
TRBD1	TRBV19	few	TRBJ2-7	CASTPDRGPYEQYF	TGTGCCAGTACCCCGGACAGGGGGCCCTACGAGCAGTACTTC
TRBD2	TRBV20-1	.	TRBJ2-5	CSARGTSGRTETQYF	TGCAGTGCTAGGGGGACTAGCGGGAGAACGGAGACCCAGTACTTC
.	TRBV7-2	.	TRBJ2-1	CASSLLTEPSSYNEQFF	TGTGCCAGCAGCTTACTGACAGAGCCAAGCTCCTACAATGAGCAGTTCTTC
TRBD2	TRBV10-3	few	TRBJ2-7	CAISEGTSGDEQYF	TGTGCCATCAGTGAGGGGACTAGCGGGGACGAGCAGTACTTC
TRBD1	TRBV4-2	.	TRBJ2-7	CASSRYGTGNQEQYF	TGTGCCAGCAGCCGGTACGGGACAGGGAATCAAGAGCAGTACTTC
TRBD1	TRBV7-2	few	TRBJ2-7	CASSYASGTGSSEQYF	TGTGCCAGCAGCTACGCCTCCGGGACAGGGAGTTCCGAGCAGTACTTC
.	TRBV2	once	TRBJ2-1	CASSEREGDRYNEQFF	TGTGCCAGCAGTGAAAGGGAGGGAGACAGGTACAATGAGCAGTTCTTC
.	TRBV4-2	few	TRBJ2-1	CASSQESVGDRNEQFF	TGTGCCAGCAGCCAAGAGTCAGTGGGAGACCGGAATGAGCAGTTCTTC
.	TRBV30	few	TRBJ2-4	CAWREAKNIQYF	TGTGCCTGGAGGGAAGCCAAAAACATTCAGTACTTC
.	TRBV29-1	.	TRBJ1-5	CSVGTGRNQPQHF	TGCAGCGTTGGAACAGGGAGGAATCAGCCCCAGCATTTT
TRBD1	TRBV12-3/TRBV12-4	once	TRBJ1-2	CASSLGTGQGGYTF	TGTGCCAGCAGTTTAGGGACAGGCCAGGGAGGCTACACCTTC
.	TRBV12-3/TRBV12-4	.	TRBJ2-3	CASSPGTGTLSSTDTQYF	TGTGCCAGCAGTCCCGGGACGGGCACCTTATCTAGCACAGATACGCAGTATTTT
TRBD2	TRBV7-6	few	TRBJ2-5	CASSVSLAGGEETQYF	TGTGCCAGCAGCGTATCACTAGCGGGAGGCGAAGAGACCCAGTACTTC
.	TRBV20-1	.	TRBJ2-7	CSAVKQESSYEQYF	TGCAGTGCTGTAAAACAGGAAAGCTCCTACGAGCAGTACTTC
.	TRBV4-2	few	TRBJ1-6	CASSQLDSGNSPLHF	TGTGCCAGCAGCCAACTCGACAGTGGTAATTCACCCCTCCACTTT
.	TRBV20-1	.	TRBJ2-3	CSAMGDTQYF	TGCAGTGCCATGGGCGATACGCAGTATTTT
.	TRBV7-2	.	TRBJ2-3	CASSVSDSTDTQYF	TGTGCCAGCAGCGTTTCTGACTCCACAGATACGCAGTATTTT
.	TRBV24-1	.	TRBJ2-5	CATSDSGSVEETQYF	TGTGCCACCAGTGACTCAGGGAGTGTCGAGGAGACCCAGTACTTC
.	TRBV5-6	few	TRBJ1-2	CASSFASPGYGYTF	TGTGCCAGCAGCTTTGCATCTCCCGGTTATGGCTACACCTTC
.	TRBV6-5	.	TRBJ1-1	CASRIGANTEAFF	TGTGCCAGCAGGATCGGAGCGAACACTGAAGCTTTCTTT